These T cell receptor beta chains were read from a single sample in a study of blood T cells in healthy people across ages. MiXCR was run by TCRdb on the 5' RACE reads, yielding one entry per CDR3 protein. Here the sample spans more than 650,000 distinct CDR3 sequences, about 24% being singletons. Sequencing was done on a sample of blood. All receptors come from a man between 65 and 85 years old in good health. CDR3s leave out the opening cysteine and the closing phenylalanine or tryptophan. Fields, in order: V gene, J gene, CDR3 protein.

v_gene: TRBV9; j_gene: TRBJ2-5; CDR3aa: ASSVPEEETQY
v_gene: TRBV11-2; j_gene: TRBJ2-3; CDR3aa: ASSLKRDRVRDTQY
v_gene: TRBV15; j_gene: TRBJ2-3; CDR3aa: ATSRDPSGGTDTQY
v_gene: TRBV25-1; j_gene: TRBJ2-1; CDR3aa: ASSARQLSSYNEQF
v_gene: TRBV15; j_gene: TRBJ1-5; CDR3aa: ATSTSFGGPNQPQH
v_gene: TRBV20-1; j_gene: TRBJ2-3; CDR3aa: SARDPRQAEDTQY
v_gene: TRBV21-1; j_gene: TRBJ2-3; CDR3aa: ASSIRDRSADTQY
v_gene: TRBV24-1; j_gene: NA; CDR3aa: ATSDTQGYNEQF
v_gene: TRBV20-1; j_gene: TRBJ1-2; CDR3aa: SARESADYGYT
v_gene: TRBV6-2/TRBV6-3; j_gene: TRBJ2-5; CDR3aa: ASNEELAEGKTQY
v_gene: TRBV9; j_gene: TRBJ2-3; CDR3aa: ASSPQSGLVLDTQY
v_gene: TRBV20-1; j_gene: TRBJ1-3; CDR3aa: SASGGAGPSGNTIY
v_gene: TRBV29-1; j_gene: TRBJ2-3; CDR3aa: SVVWTTGFTDTQY
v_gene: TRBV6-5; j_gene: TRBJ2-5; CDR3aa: ASSYGPGDQETQY
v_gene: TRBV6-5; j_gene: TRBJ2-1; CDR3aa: ASSPGTLLGNEQF
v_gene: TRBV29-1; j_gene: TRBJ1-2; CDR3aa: SVEGQRLNYGYT
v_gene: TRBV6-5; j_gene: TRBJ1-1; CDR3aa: ASSRGHQGIEAF
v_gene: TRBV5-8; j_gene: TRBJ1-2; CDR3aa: ASSLSPGQTNYGYT
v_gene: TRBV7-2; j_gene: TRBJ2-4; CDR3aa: ASSSGVFKNIQY
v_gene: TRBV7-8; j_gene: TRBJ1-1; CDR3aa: ASRSVGMNTEAF
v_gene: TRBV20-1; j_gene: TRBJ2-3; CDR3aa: SARDRTRPSTDTQY
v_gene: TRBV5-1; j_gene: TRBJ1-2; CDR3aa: ASSSGQVDGGYT
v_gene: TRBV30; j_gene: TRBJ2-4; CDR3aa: AWSVGGNIQY
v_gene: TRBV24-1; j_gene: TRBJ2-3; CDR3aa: ATSIAGVTGTQY
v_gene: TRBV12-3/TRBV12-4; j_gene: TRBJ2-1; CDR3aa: ASSSSRGQF
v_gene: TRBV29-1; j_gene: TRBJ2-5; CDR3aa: SVDDGGGETQY
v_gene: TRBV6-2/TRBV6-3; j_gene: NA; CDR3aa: ASSELRDRGRYEQF
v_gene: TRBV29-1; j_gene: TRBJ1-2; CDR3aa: SVLPGQGAGYT
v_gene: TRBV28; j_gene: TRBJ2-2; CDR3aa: ASLQGSGELF
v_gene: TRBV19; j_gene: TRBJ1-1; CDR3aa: ASTSGRGRPNTEAF
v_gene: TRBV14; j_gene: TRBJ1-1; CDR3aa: ASSQGQGYRTEAF
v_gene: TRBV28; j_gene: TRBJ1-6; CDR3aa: ASSLKQYNSPLH
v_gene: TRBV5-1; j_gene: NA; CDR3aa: ASSLGQGAIGETQY
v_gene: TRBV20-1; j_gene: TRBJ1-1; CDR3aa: SAPGRVDTEAF